This T cell receptor beta chain was sequenced for a study of regulatory T cells in long-lasting Graves disease. The length of the CDR3 is 12 residues. The V end lost 7 bases, the J end lost 8 bases, and 11 bases lay between the germline ends. Time point: persistent/refractory GD, antithyroid drugs over 5 years with positive TRAb. RNA extracted from PBMCs served as the sequencing template. Findings of the study overall: Exclusively peripheral blood, rather than thyroid tissue, was studied.

There are a few counts of this clonotype. No antigen is known for it. Libraries of TCR beta came from iRepertoire HTBI primers plus Arm-PCR of CDR3 regions. TCRdb redid the calling of the multiplex PCR reads with MiXCR, one entry per CDR3 protein. This sample has about 660,000 distinct CDR3 sequences, with 25% to 35% found just once. V and J are TRBV12-3 or TRBV12-4 and TRBJ2-2; D is unresolved. This sequence originates from a female donor with Graves disease. The sample in question was peripheral blood mononuclear cells (PBMCs), obtained when the disease was refractory, from a patient treated with antithyroid drugs. The CDR3 reads CASTPGGGELFF. The CDR3 DNA sequence: TGTGCCAGCACCCCAGGTGGAGGGGAGCTGTTTTTT.